The sequence of this T cell receptor beta chain was determined in a study of beta chain features in type 1 diabetes. Overall study context: Patients shared similar age, gender and cell yields with healthy donors.

Of note for this clone: The antigen remains undetermined.

Using CD45RO/CCR7/CD25/CD127/CD95/CD27, CD4+ naive, central memory, regulatory and stem cell-like memory cells were sorted. Study-level results: For Type 1 diabetes patients, all four CD4+ subsets carried TCRB CDR3s that were moderately but significantly shorter.

Trimming cost V 0 bases and J 3 bases; bases outside gene matches: 6. CDR1 SGDLS and CDR2 YYNGEE come from the germline V gene. The CDR3 extends over 15 amino acids. Expressed TCRB transcripts were sequenced because the isolated RNA had all been reverse transcribed beforehand. Some clones are missing from TCRdb's copy, which holds only in-frame ones; the method was immunoSEQ multiplex PCR. The sample yields hundreds of thousands of clones, approximately 10% seen once. The sequence derives from a man in his thirties or forties with type 1 diabetes. What was sequenced was naive CD4+ T cells from blood. This rearrangement joins TRBV9 to TRBJ2-7; 7 bases are shared with TRBD1. The CDR3 nucleotides are TGTGCCAGCAGCGTAGGGGGACAGTCTTTCTACGAGCAGTACTTC. Its protein product is CASSVGGQSFYEQYF. The whole variable domain, filled in from reference TRBV9 and TRBJ2-7, reads DSGVTQTPKHLITATGQRVTLRCSPRSGDLSVYWYQQSLDQGLQFLIQYYNGEERAKGNILERFSAQQFPDLHSELNLSSLELGDSALYFCASSVGGQSFYEQYFGPGTRLTVT.